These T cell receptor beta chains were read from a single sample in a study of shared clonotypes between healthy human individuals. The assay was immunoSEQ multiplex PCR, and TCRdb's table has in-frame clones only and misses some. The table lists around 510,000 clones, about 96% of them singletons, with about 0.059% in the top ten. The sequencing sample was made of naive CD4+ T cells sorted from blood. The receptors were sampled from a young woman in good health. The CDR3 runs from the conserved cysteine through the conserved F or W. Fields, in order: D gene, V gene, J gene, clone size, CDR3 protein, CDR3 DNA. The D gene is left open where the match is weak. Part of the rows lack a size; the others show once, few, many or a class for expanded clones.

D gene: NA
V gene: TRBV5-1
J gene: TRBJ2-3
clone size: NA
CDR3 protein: CASSLVPGSTDTQYF
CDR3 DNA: TGCGCCAGCAGCTTGGTTCCCGGGAGCACAGATACGCAGTATTTT

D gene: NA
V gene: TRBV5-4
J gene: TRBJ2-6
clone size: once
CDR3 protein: CASSFYASSGANVLTF
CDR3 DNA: TGTGCCAGCAGCTTTTACGCTAGCTCTGGGGCCAACGTCCTGACTTTC

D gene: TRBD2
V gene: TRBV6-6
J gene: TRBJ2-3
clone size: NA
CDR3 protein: CASRGLAGVADTQYF
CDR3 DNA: TGTGCCAGCAGGGGACTAGCGGGAGTTGCAGATACGCAGTATTTT

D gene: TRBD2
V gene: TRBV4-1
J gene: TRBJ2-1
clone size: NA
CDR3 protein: CASSYTHPGGTSGTPYNEQFF
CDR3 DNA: TGCGCCAGCAGCTATACCCACCCCGGGGGGACTAGCGGTACACCCTACAATGAGCAGTTCTTC

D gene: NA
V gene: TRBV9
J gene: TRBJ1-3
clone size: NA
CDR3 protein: CASSQGQGQANTIYF
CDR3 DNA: TGTGCCAGCAGCCAGGGACAAGGCCAGGCCAACACCATATATTTT

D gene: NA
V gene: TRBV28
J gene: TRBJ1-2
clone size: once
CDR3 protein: CASSLLGGNYGYTF
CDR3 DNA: TGTGCCAGCAGTTTATTGGGGGGTAACTATGGCTACACCTTC

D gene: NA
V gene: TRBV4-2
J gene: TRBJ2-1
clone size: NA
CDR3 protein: CASSQGEYYNEQFF
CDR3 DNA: TGTGCCAGCAGCCAAGGCGAGTACTACAATGAGCAGTTCTTC

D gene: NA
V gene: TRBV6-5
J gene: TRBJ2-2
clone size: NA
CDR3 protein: CASSYPAGINTGELFF
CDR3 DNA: TGTGCCAGCAGTTACCCCGCAGGGATAAACACCGGGGAGCTGTTTTTT

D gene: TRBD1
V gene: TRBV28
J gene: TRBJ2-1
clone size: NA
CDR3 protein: CASSKTGTGGFNEQFF
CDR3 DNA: TGTGCCAGCAGTAAAACCGGGACAGGGGGATTTAATGAGCAGTTCTTC

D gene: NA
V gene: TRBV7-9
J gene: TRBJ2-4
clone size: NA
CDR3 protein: CASSTRSEGIQYF
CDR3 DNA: TGTGCCAGCAGCACCCGTTCCGAAGGCATTCAGTACTTC

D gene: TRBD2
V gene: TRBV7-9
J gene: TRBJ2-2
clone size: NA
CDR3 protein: CASRRTSGNTGELFF
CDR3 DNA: TGTGCCAGCAGAAGGACTAGCGGGAACACCGGGGAGCTGTTTTTT

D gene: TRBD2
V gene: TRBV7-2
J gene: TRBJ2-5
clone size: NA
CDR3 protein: CASSLGGGRQETQYF
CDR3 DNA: TGTGCCAGCAGCTTAGGGGGGGGAAGGCAAGAGACCCAGTACTTC

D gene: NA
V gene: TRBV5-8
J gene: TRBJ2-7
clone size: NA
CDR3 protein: CASSFVFRVSYEQYF
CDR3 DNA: TGTGCCAGCAGCTTTGTCTTCAGGGTGTCCTACGAGCAGTACTTC

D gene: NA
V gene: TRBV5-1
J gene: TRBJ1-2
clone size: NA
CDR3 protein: CASSYRQDLDGYTF
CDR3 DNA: TGCGCCAGCAGCTACCGACAGGACTTGGATGGCTACACCTTC

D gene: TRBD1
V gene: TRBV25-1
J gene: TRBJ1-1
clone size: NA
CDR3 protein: CASSESPGQGAPEAFF
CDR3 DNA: TGTGCCAGCAGTGAGTCCCCGGGACAGGGGGCCCCTGAAGCTTTCTTT

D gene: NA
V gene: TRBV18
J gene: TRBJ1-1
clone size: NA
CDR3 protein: CASSPPSGTRTEAFF
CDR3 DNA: TGTGCCAGCTCACCACCTTCCGGAACTCGCACTGAAGCTTTCTTT

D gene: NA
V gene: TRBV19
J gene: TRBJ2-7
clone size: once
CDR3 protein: CASSRTESYEQYF
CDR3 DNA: TGTGCCAGTAGTAGGACAGAATCCTACGAGCAGTACTTC

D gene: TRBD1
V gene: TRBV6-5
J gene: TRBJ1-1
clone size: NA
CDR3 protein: CASSYSKARGDTEAFF
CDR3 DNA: TGTGCCAGCAGTTACTCGAAGGCCAGGGGGGACACTGAAGCTTTCTTT

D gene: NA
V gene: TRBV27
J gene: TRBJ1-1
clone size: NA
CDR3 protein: CASSKRYVEAFF
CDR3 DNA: TGTGCCAGCAGCAAGAGATATGTTGAAGCTTTCTTT

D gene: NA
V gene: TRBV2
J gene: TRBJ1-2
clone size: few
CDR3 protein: CASREGLQGYTF
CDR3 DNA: TGTGCCAGCAGGGAGGGACTTCAGGGCTACACCTTC

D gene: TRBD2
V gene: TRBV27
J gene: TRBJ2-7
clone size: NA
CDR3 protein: CASTPRLAGGTYEQYF
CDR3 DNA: TGTGCCAGCACCCCCCGACTAGCGGGAGGGACCTACGAGCAGTACTTC

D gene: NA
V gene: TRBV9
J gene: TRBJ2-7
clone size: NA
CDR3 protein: CASSVESQSWREQYF
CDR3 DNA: TGTGCCAGCAGCGTAGAGTCCCAATCTTGGCGGGAGCAGTACTTC

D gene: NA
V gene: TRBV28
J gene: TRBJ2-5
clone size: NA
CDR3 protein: CASTRSSLVQTQYF
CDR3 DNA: TGTGCCAGCACCCGATCTAGCCTTGTGCAGACCCAGTACTTC

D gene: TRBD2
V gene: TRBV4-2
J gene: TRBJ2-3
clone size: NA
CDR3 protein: CASSQDVTSGRDTQYF
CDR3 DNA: TGTGCCAGCAGCCAAGATGTCACTAGCGGGAGGGATACGCAGTATTTT

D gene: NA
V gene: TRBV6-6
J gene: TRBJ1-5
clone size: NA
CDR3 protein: CASGVASNQPQHF
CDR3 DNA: TGTGCCAGCGGAGTGGCTAGCAATCAGCCCCAGCATTTT

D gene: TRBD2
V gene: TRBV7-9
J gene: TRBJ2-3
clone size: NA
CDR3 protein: CASSFSGGSTDTQYF
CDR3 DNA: TGTGCCAGCAGCTTTAGCGGGGGTAGCACAGATACGCAGTATTTT

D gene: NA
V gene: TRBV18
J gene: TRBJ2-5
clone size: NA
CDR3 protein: CASSPRPDTQAQYF
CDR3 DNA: TGTGCCAGCTCACCTAGACCGGATACCCAGGCCCAGTACTTC

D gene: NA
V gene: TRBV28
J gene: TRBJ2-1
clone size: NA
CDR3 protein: CASWARYNEQFF
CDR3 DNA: TGTGCCAGCTGGGCCCGATACAATGAGCAGTTCTTC

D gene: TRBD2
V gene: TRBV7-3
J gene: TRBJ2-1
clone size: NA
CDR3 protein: CASSLKREYRDDEQFF
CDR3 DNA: TGTGCCAGCAGCTTAAAGCGGGAGTACCGGGATGATGAGCAGTTCTTC

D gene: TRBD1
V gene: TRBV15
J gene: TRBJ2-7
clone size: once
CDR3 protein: CATSRVGGTGLYEQYF
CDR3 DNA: TGTGCCACCAGCAGAGTAGGCGGGACAGGTCTATACGAGCAGTACTTC

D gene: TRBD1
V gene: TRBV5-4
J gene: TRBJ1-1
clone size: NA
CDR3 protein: CASSLGQAAPQNTEAFF
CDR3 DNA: TGTGCCAGCAGCCTAGGACAGGCCGCTCCTCAGAACACTGAAGCTTTCTTT

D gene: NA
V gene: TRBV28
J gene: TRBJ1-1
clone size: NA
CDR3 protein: CASSLGRKNTEAFF
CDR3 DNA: TGTGCCAGCAGTTTAGGCCGGAAGAACACTGAAGCTTTCTTT

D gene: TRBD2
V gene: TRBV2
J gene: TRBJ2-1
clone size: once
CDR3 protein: CASSTMGGRNYNEQFF
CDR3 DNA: TGTGCCAGCAGCACCATGGGGGGGAGGAACTACAATGAGCAGTTCTTC

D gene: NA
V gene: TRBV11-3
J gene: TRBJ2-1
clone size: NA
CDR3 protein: CASSSEGPISTNEQFF
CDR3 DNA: TGTGCCAGCAGCTCGGAGGGACCAATTTCTACTAATGAGCAGTTCTTC

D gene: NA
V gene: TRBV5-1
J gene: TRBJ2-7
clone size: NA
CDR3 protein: CASSATTAYEQYF
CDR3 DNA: TGCGCCAGCAGCGCTACCACCGCCTACGAGCAGTACTTC

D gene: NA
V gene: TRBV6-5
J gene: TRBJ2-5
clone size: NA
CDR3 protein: CASSYRPVRAGETQYF
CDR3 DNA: TGTGCCAGCAGTTACCGCCCAGTGCGGGCCGGGGAGACCCAGTACTTC

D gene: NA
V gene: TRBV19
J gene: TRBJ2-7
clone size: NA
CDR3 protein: CASSMGPRGAFSYEQYF
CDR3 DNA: TGTGCCAGTAGTATGGGGCCCCGCGGGGCTTTCTCCTACGAGCAGTACTTC

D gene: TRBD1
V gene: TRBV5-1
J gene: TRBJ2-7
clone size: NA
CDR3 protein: CASSWLGTGGYEQYF
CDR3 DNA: TGCGCCAGCAGCTGGTTGGGGACAGGTGGTTACGAGCAGTACTTC

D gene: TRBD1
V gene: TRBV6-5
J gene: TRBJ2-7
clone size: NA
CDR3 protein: CASSRPTGGIGEQYF
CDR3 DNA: TGTGCCAGCAGTCGGCCGACAGGGGGAATTGGCGAGCAGTACTTC

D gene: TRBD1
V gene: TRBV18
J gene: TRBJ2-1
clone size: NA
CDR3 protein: CASSPLETGVNEQFF
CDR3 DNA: TGTGCCAGCTCACCACTCGAGACAGGGGTGAATGAGCAGTTCTTC

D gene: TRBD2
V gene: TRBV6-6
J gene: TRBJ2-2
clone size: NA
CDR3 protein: CASSWLAGGPTGELFF
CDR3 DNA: TGTGCCAGCAGTTGGTTAGCGGGAGGTCCAACCGGGGAGCTGTTTTTT